These 17 T cell receptor beta chains came from one sample sequenced in a study of blood T cell repertoires in COVID-19. Clones were sequenced by immunoSEQ multiplex PCR, and TCRdb holds only the in-frame ones, with some missing. Of 300,000 to 350,000 clones detected, about 90% appear once; the ten largest clones hold approximately 2.9%. Sequencing input: peripheral blood. The receptors were sampled from a woman younger than 45 with COVID-19, enrolled during active disease.

V gene TRBV30 combines with J gene TRBJ1-4; D gene uncertain. The V and J ends lost 2 bases and 0 bases respectively, with 19 bases between them. Germline CDR1 and CDR2: GTSNPN and SVGIG (reference sequence). The CDR3 runs 18 residues. The CDR3 is CAWSPYTGEFTTNEKLFF. The CDR3 nucleotides read TGTGCCTGGAGTCCTTATACCGGAGAGTTTACAACTAATGAAAAACTGTTTTTT.

The genes are TRBV6-5 and TRBJ1-5; 7 bases are a match to TRBD1. The CDR3 loop spans 14 amino acids. Losses at the gene ends were 6 bases for V and 6 bases for J; bases not matched to a gene: 8. Germline CDR1 and CDR2: MNHEY and SVGAGI. The CDR3 DNA follows: TGTGCCAGCAGAGTGACAGGGATCGGTCAGCCCCAGCATTTT. Encoded protein: CASRVTGIGQPQHF.

This sequence joins TRBV23-1 and TRBJ2-2, with D tentatively TRBD1 (6 bases). TRBV23-1 is identified as an open reading frame with a role that is uncertain. CDR3 size: 15 residues. V was clipped by 4 bases and J by 3 bases, with 12 bases between them. The CDR3 DNA follows: TGCGCCAGCAGTCGCTACAGGGCCGACACCGGGGAGCTGTTTTTT. Translating gives CASSRYRADTGELFF.

V and J are TRBV24-1 and TRBJ1-1; TRBD1 matches 9 bases. V lost 7 bases, J lost 4 bases, and 6 bases stayed unmatched. Looked up from germline, CDR1 is KGHDR and CDR2 is SFDVKD. CDR3 length: 14 residues. The CDR3 spells CATRGQGWATEAFF. The CDR3 DNA reads as TGTGCCACCAGGGGACAGGGCTGGGCCACTGAAGCTTTCTTT.

The chain combines TRBV19 with TRBJ1-6, with 8 bases identical to TRBD1. V was clipped by 7 bases and J by 9 bases; unmatched bases: 8. In germline, CDR1 is LNHDA, CDR2 SQIVND (reference sequence). This CDR3 has 14 amino acids. The CDR3 region has the DNA TGTGCCAGTACCGCCGGGACAGGCGGTTCACCCCTCCACTTT. As protein: CASTAGTGGSPLHF.

The chain carries TRBV2 and TRBJ2-3; the D gene is possibly TRBD2 (5 bases). From germline, CDR1 is SNHLY and CDR2 FYNNEI. V lost 7 bases to trimming and J lost 2 bases, with 10 bases between them. This CDR3 has 13 amino acids. The CDR3 sequence: CASKQRYTDTQYF. CDR3 sequence (DNA): TGTGCCAGCAAACAGCGGTACACAGATACGCAGTATTTT.

This chain links TRBV6-1 with TRBJ2-7; 11 nucleotides line up with TRBD1. Unmatched junction bases numbered 11, after V lost 2 bases and J lost 5 bases. This CDR3 has 17 amino acids. Germline loops: CDR1 MNHNS, CDR2 SASEGT. The CDR3 sequence is CASSEYGTGGIENEQYF. DNA for the CDR3: TGTGCCAGCAGTGAATACGGGACAGGGGGAATTGAGAACGAGCAGTACTTC.

This clone came up once. V gene TRBV5-1 combines with J gene TRBJ2-1; the match to TRBD2 covers 8 bases. The germline CDR1 and CDR2 sequences are SGHRS and YFSETQ. The CDR3 extends over 15 amino acids. The V segment lost 2 bases and the J segment 2 bases; nucleotides outside the gene matches: 3. The CDR3 region is CASSFQLAAYNEQFF. The CDR3 coding sequence is TGCGCCAGCAGCTTTCAACTAGCGGCCTACAATGAGCAGTTCTTC.

In the case of this clone: The same CDR3 can be traced to other DNA sequences in this sample. The rearrangement links TRBV19 to TRBJ2-5, with D unclear. The CDR3 has 13 residues. V was pared by 1 base and J by 2 bases, with 5 bases between. The germline V gene has CDR1 LNHDA and CDR2 SQIVND (reference sequence). The CDR3 bases are TGTGCCAGTAGTATAGGTCGGCAAGAGACCCAGTACTTC. It is translated as CASSIGRQETQYF.

This sequence joins TRBV4-1 and TRBJ1-2; D remains ambiguous. The germline V and J ends were trimmed by 0 bases and 0 bases, with 11 bases remaining between them. The CDR3 contains 16 residues. Germline CDR1 and CDR2: MGHRA and YSYEKL. CDR3 coding DNA: TGCGCCAGCAGCCAAGATCGGGGTGCAGCTAACTATGGCTACACCTTC. This translates into CASSQDRGAANYGYTF.

This clone was counted once. The V and J genes are TRBV6-5 and TRBJ2-1; 9 positions agree with TRBD2. CDR1 and CDR2 from the germline V gene are MNHEY and SVGAGI. Germline trimming cut 6 bases from V and 8 bases from J; bases unmatched to any gene: 11. CDR3 size: 15 residues. For the CDR3, the DNA is TGTGCCAGCAGCGTCCTTAGCGGGAGTGGGTATGAGCAGTTCTTC. Its translation: CASSVLSGSGYEQFF.

The rearrangement uses TRBV27 and TRBJ1-6; D might be TRBD1 (5 bases). Germline V gene sequence: CDR1 MNHEY, CDR2 SMNVEV (reference sequence). The CDR3 spans 13 residues. V was pared by 3 bases and J by 9 bases, with 9 bases between. CDR3 in DNA: TGTGCCAGCAGTTTTCAGGGTAGTTCACCCCTCCACTTT. Translation gives CASSFQGSSPLHF.

This chain joins TRBV12-5 and TRBJ1-5; D unclear. V lost 1 base, J lost 4 bases, and 5 bases lay in between. The germline V gene has CDR1 LGHNT and CDR2 FRNRAP. The CDR3 has 13 residues. The CDR3 reads CASGLGRNQPQHF. The CDR3 nucleotides read TGTGCTAGTGGTTTGGGGCGGAATCAGCCCCAGCATTTT.

Comment on this clone: The sample holds other DNA sequences that translate to the same CDR3. The genes are TRBV10-3 and TRBJ2-5; 10 positions match TRBD1. CDR1 is ENHRY, CDR2 SYGVKD, per germline. V shed 4 bases, J shed 5 bases, and the junction held 4 bases outside the gene matches. CDR3 length equals 14 residues. CDR3 in DNA: TGTGCCATCAGTGTGGGACAGGGGAGGGAGACCCAGTACTTC. Its translation: CAISVGQGRETQYF.

The J gene is TRBJ1-1, the V gene TRBV6-5; perhaps TRBD1 as D (5 bases). This CDR3 spans 14 amino acids. Trimming removed 5 bases from V and 1 base from J, with 11 bases in between. Germline-derived CDR1 and CDR2 are MNHEY and SVGAGI. The CDR3 DNA is TGTGCCAGCAGTCGGACCGGGGGGAACACTGAAGCTTTCTTT. Protein product: CASSRTGGNTEAFF.

This chain connects TRBV18 to TRBJ1-2; possible D gene TRBD1, 5 bases. The germline V gene encodes CDR1 KGHSH and CDR2 LQKENI. Trimming removed 4 bases at V and 0 bases at J, with 18 bases between. The CDR3 spans 17 residues. This CDR3 is CASSLSGAGPTNYGYTF. The CDR3 DNA reads as TGTGCCAGCTCACTATCAGGAGCAGGGCCTACTAACTATGGCTACACCTTC.

This sequence joins TRBV28 and TRBJ1-1; 7 bases are shared with TRBD1. In germline, CDR1 is MDHEN, CDR2 SYDVKM. Trimming removed 5 bases from V and 2 bases from J; junction bases left unmatched: 11. The CDR3 covers 16 residues. The CDR3 loop reads CASSLLIDRDNTEAFF. The CDR3, as DNA: TGTGCCAGCAGTCTTTTAATCGACAGGGATAACACTGAAGCTTTCTTT. The whole variable domain, remainder taken from reference TRBV28 and TRBJ1-1, is DVKVTQSSRYLVKRTGEKVFLECVQDMDHENMFWYRQDPGLGLRLIYFSYDVKMKEKGDIPEGYSVSREKKERFSLILESASTNQTSMYLCASSLLIDRDNTEAFFGQGTRLTVV.